This section outlines one TCR beta chain sequence together with its context. Its matching antigen is unknown. This sample is drawn from a study of T cells after yellow fever vaccination. General observations from the study: Reappearance after the booster was observed for most primary-vaccination clones (about 96% CD4, approximately 90% CD8). Researchers noted that a small share of clonotypes showed up in both CD4 and CD8 compartments. Abundant contaminating clonotypes from the bulk population could appear in FACS-sorted repertoires.

The V and J ends lost 7 bases and 0 bases respectively, with 16 bases between them. There are 16 residues in the CDR3. Per germline, CDR1 MNHEY and CDR2 SVGEGT. As TCR cDNA was made by 5'RACE template switching, a universal primer site and UMIs were added. TCRdb reprocessed the 5' RACE reads with MiXCR, giving one entry per CDR3 protein. The sample lists about 350,000 distinct CDR3 sequences; 11% were seen once. The sequences come from PBMCs, collected on the day of the first yellow fever vaccination. The clonotype comes from a man aged 18 to 30 who received the YFV17D yellow fever vaccine. The chain couples TRBV6-2 or TRBV6-3 to TRBJ1-3; D ambiguous. The CDR3 sequence: CASTRDGQFSGNTIYF. CDR3 in DNA: TGTGCCAGCACCAGAGACGGCCAGTTCTCTGGAAACACCATATATTTT.